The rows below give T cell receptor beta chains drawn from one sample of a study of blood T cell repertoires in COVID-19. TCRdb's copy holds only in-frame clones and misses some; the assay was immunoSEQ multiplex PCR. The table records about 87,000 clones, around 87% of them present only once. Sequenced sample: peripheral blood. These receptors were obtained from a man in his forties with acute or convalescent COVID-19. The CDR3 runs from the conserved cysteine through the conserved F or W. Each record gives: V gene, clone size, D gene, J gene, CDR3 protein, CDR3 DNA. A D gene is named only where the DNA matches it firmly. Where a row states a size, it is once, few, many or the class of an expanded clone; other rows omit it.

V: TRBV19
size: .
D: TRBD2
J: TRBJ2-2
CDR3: CASTRLAGGSTGELFF
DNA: TGTGCCAGTACAAGGCTAGCGGGAGGTAGCACCGGGGAGCTGTTTTTT

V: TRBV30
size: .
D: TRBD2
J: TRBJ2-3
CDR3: CAWNTAGATDTQYF
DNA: TGTGCCTGGAATACGGCGGGAGCCACAGATACGCAGTATTTT

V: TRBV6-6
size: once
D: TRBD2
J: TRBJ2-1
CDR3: CASSYWGGGRGEQFF
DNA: TGTGCCAGCAGTTACTGGGGCGGGGGGCGCGGTGAGCAGTTCTTC

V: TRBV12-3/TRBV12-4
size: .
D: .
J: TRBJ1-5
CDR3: CASRGGNQPQHF
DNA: TGTGCCAGCAGAGGAGGCAATCAGCCCCAGCATTTT

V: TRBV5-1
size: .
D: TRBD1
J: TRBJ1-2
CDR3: CASRPGTGGADYGYTF
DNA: TGCGCCAGCAGGCCCGGGACAGGGGGCGCAGACTATGGCTACACCTTC

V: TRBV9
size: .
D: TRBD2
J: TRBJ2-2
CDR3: CASSVVGGGAGGGELFF
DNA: TGTGCCAGCAGCGTAGTAGGCGGGGGGGCCGGAGGCGGGGAGCTGTTTTTT

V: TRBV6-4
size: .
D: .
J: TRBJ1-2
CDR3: CASSDSRGGGYTF
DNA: TGTGCCAGCAGTGACTCAAGGGGAGGTGGCTACACCTTC

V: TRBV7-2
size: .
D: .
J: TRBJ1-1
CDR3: CASSLGPQGSGTEAFF
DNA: TGTGCCAGCAGCCTAGGCCCACAGGGAAGTGGGACTGAAGCTTTCTTT

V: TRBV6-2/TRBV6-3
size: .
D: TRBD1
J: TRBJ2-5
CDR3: CASSYGQAETQYF
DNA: TGTGCCAGCAGTTACGGACAGGCCGAGACCCAGTACTTC

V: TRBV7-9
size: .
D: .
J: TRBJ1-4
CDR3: CASSKPTGSVRLTNEKLFF
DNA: TGTGCCAGCAGCAAACCTACAGGGTCCGTCCGTCTAACTAATGAAAAACTGTTTTTT

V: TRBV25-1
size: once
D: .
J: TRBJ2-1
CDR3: CASTLGRYNEQFF
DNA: TGTGCCAGCACCCTGGGGCGGTACAATGAGCAGTTCTTC

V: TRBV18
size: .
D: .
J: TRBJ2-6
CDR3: CASSSGTGVSGANVLTF
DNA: TGTGCCAGCTCGTCCGGGACGGGAGTCTCTGGGGCCAACGTCCTGACTTTC

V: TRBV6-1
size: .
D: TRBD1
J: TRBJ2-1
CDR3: CASSEGTGGLVYNEQFF
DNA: TGTGCCAGCAGTGAGGGGACAGGGGGATTGGTTTACAATGAGCAGTTCTTC

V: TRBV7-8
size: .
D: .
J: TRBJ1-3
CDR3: CASSPRGQYSGNTIYF
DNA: TGTGCCAGCAGCCCACGAGGACAGTACTCTGGAAACACCATATATTTT

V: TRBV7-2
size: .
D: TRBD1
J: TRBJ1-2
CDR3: CASSPQGTGALISYGYTF
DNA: TGTGCCAGCAGCCCCCAAGGGACAGGGGCCCTTATCAGCTATGGCTACACCTTC

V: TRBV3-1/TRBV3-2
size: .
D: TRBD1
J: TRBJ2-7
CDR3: CASSLRGQGHYEQYF
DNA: TGTGCCAGCAGCCTCAGGGGACAGGGACACTACGAGCAGTACTTC

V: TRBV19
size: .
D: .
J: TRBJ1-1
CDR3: CASSDRFNTEAFF
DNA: TGTGCCAGTAGTGACAGGTTCAACACTGAAGCTTTCTTT

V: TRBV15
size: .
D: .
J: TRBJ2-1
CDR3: CATSRVRGAIEQFF
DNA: TGTGCCACCAGCAGAGTACGGGGGGCCATTGAGCAGTTCTTC

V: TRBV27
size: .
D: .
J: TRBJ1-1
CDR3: CASSYPGGTEAFF
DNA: TGTGCCAGCAGTTACCCGGGGGGCACTGAAGCTTTCTTT

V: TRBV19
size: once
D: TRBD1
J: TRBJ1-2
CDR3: CASSIGTVDGYTF
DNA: TGTGCCAGTAGTATCGGGACAGTAGATGGCTACACCTTC

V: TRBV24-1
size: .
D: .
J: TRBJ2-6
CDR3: CATSATVGANVLTF
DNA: TGTGCCACCAGTGCAACAGTTGGGGCCAACGTCCTGACTTTC

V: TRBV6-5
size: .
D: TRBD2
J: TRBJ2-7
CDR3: CASRVGLTYEQYF
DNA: TGTGCCAGCAGGGTGGGACTAACCTACGAGCAGTACTTC

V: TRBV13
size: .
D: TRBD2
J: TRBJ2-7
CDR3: CASSSREVLSYEQYF
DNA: TGTGCCAGCAGCTCACGGGAGGTGCTATCCTACGAGCAGTACTTC

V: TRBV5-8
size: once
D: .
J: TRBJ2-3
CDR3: CASSVAGGDTQYF
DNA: TGTGCCAGCAGCGTGGCGGGTGGAGATACGCAGTATTTT

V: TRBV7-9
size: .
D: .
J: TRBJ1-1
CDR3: CASSVIGGVEAFF
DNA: TGTGCCAGCAGCGTAATAGGGGGTGTTGAGGCTTTCTTT

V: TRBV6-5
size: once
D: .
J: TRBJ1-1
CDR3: CASSYISRVDTEAFF
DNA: TGTGCCAGCAGTTACATTAGCAGGGTGGACACTGAAGCTTTCTTT

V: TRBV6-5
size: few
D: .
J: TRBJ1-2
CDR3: CASSYYPTGDYGYTF
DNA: TGTGCCAGCAGTTATTACCCGACAGGAGACTATGGCTACACCTTC

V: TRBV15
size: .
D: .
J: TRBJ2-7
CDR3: CATSRDPGPYEQYF
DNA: TGTGCCACCAGCAGAGATCCAGGGCCCTACGAGCAGTACTTC

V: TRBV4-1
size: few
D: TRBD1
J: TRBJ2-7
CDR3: CASSTSPGQGAYEQYF
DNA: TGCGCCAGCAGCACCTCCCCGGGACAGGGGGCTTACGAGCAGTACTTC

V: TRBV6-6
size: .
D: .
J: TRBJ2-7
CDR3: CASSQTASYEQYF
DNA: TGTGCCAGCAGTCAAACAGCCTCCTACGAGCAGTACTTC

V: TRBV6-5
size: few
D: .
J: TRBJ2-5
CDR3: CASRRRTQETQYF
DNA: TGTGCCAGCAGGCGGAGAACCCAAGAGACCCAGTACTTC

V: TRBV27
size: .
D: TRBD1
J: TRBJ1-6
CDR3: CASSLDRGNNSPLHF
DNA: TGTGCCAGCAGTTTGGACAGGGGAAACAATTCACCCCTCCACTTT

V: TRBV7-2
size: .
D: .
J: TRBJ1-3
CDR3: CASSLERSGNTIYF
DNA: TGTGCCAGCAGCTTAGAGCGCTCTGGAAACACCATATATTTT

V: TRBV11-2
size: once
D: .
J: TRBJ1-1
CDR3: CASSLGGSAGHEAFF
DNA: TGTGCCAGCAGCTTAGGAGGGTCGGCGGGCCATGAAGCTTTCTTT

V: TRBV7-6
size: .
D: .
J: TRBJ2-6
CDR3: CASSLGSGALSGANVLTF
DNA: TGTGCCAGCAGCTTAGGGAGCGGCGCCCTCTCTGGGGCCAACGTCCTGACTTTC

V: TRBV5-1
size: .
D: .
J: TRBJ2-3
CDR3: CASGGVTPTDTQYF
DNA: TGCGCCAGCGGCGGGGTGACCCCCACAGATACGCAGTATTTT

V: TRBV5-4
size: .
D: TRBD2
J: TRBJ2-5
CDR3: CASSLGLAGSQETQYF
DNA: TGTGCCAGCAGCTTGGGGTTAGCGGGTTCTCAAGAGACCCAGTACTTC

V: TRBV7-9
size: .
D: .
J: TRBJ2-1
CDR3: CASSLAEEQFF
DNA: TGTGCCAGCAGCTTAGCTGAGGAGCAGTTCTTC

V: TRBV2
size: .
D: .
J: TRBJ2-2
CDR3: CASSFKGGTGELFF
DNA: TGTGCCAGCAGTTTTAAGGGAGGCACCGGGGAGCTGTTTTTT

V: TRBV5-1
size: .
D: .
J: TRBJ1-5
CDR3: CASSLGRDNQPQHF
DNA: TGCGCCAGCAGCCTAGGACGGGACAATCAGCCCCAGCATTTT

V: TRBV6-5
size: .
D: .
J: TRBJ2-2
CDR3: CASSYSEEQLFF
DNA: TGTGCCAGCAGTTACTCCGAAGAGCAGCTGTTTTTT

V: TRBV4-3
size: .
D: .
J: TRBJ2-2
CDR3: CASSQGSGLRTGELFF
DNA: TGCGCCAGCAGCCAAGGGTCAGGTCTCCGCACCGGGGAGCTGTTTTTT

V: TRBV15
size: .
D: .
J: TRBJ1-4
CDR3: CATSRRASGKRNEKLFF
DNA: TGTGCCACCAGCAGAAGGGCCTCAGGGAAACGGAATGAAAAACTGTTTTTT

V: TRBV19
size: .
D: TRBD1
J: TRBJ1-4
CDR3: CASSDRGEKLFF
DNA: TGTGCCAGTAGTGACAGGGGAGAAAAACTGTTTTTT

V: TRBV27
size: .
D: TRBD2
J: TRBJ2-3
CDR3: CASSHNLAGGTDTQYF
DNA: TGTGCCAGCAGCCATAATCTAGCGGGGGGCACAGATACGCAGTATTTT

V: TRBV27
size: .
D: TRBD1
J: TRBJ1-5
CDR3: CASSPDRTNQPQHF
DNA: TGTGCCAGCAGTCCGGACAGGACAAATCAGCCCCAGCATTTT

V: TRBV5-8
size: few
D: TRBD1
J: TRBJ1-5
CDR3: CASRSGTGGFRGPQHF
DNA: TGTGCCAGCAGGTCCGGGACAGGGGGATTTCGAGGGCCCCAGCATTTT

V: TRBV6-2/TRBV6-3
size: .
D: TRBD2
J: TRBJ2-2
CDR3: CASSGRTSGSPGELFF
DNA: TGTGCCAGCAGTGGCCGGACTAGCGGGAGCCCCGGGGAGCTGTTTTTT